This is a list of T cell receptor beta chains from one sample in a study of Graves' ophthalmopathy and Graves' hyperthyroidism. TCRdb ran MiXCR on the multiplex PCR reads and lists one entry per CDR3 protein. The data show around 1.1 million distinct CDR3 sequences, around a third seen once. The sample comprised peripheral blood or thyroid tissue (not recorded which). These receptors were collected from an adult man with Graves' hyperthyroidism. Both conserved end residues are part of each CDR3. A D gene is named only where the DNA matches it firmly. Only some rows state a clone size, as once, few, many or a class for expanded clones.

clone_size j_call v_call d_call cdr3_aa cdr3_nt
. TRBJ1-2 TRBV28 . CASSHSRDRNYGYTF TGTGCCAGCAGTCACTCCCGGGACCGTAACTATGGCTACACCTTC
many TRBJ1-2 TRBV12-3/TRBV12-4 . CASSSPGAGYTF TGTGCCAGCAGTTCACCAGGGGCTGGCTACACCTTC
. TRBJ2-2 TRBV14 . CASSQDGGELFF TGTGCCAGCAGCCAAGATGGCGGGGAGCTGTTTTTT
few TRBJ2-2 TRBV10-3 TRBD2 CAGASGIGTGELFF TGTGCCGGAGCTAGCGGGATTGGGACCGGGGAGCTGTTTTTT
. TRBJ2-1 TRBV6-5 TRBD2 CASSYAGTSVRREQFF TGTGCCAGCAGTTACGCCGGGACTAGCGTTCGCAGGGAGCAGTTCTTC
once TRBJ2-7 TRBV11-2 TRBD2 CVSSLGLAGGYEQYF TGTGTCAGCAGCTTAGGGCTAGCGGGAGGATACGAGCAGTACTTC
many TRBJ2-7 TRBV20-1 . CRVGGYEQYF TGCAGAGTGGGCGGCTACGAGCAGTACTTC
. TRBJ2-7 TRBV10-3 TRBD2 CAISASGGTVFGQYF TGTGCCATCAGTGCTAGCGGGGGGACTGTTTTTGGGCAGTACTTC
. TRBJ2-7 TRBV2 . CASSGGVPNYEQYF TGTGCCAGCAGCGGCGGGGTACCGAACTACGAGCAGTACTTC
. TRBJ2-7 TRBV19 . CARDFGYEQYF TGTGCCCGGGACTTCGGGTACGAGCAGTACTTC
. TRBJ1-3 TRBV20-1 TRBD1 CSAIPGQRNTIYF TGCAGTGCTATTCCGGGACAGCGAAACACCATATATTTT
. TRBJ2-6 TRBV6-5 . CASGYSRHSGANVLTF TGTGCCAGCGGTTACTCCCGACACTCTGGGGCCAACGTCCTGACTTTC
. TRBJ1-6 TRBV15 . CATKPSSTGTSPLHF TGTGCCACCAAACCTAGCTCGACCGGGACTTCACCCCTCCACTTT
. TRBJ1-5 TRBV20-1 TRBD1 CSAAFSTGLQPQHF TGCAGTGCCGCATTTTCGACAGGGCTACAGCCCCAGCATTTT
many TRBJ2-7 TRBV10-3 TRBD2 CAISDPGTSGAEQYF TGTGCCATCAGTGATCCCGGGACTAGCGGGGCCGAGCAGTACTTC
once TRBJ2-5 TRBV10-2 TRBD2 CATRRRGLAVTETQYF TGCGCCACCAGGCGGAGGGGACTAGCCGTGACCGAGACCCAGTACTTC
few TRBJ2-6 TRBV4-3 . CASSQDSVSGANVLTF TGCGCCAGCAGCCAAGATTCAGTCTCTGGGGCCAACGTCCTGACTTTC
. TRBJ1-1 TRBV19 . CASSIWGGNTEAFF TGTGCCAGTAGTATCTGGGGCGGAAACACTGAAGCTTTCTTT
. TRBJ1-1 TRBV10-3 TRBD1 CAISQDRDYDEAFF TGTGCCATCAGCCAGGACAGGGACTACGATGAAGCTTTCTTT
few TRBJ1-6 TRBV7-9 . CASIPSPQGTYNSPLHF TGTGCCAGCATCCCGAGCCCCCAGGGGACCTATAATTCACCCCTCCACTTT
few TRBJ2-7 TRBV4-3 TRBD2 CASSQDPLAGGPSYEQYF TGCGCCAGCAGCCAAGATCCCCTAGCGGGGGGGCCGTCGTACGAGCAGTACTTC
many TRBJ2-7 TRBV14 TRBD2 CASSQDRTSASYEQYF TGTGCCAGCAGCCAAGATCGGACTAGCGCGTCCTACGAGCAGTACTTC
many TRBJ1-6 TRBV7-3 TRBD1 CASSLQGASSPLHF TGTGCCAGCAGCTTGCAGGGGGCATCTTCACCCCTCCACTTT
. TRBJ2-7 TRBV7-9 . CASSFRATQYEQYF TGTGCCAGCAGCTTTCGTGCGACTCAGTACGAGCAGTACTTC